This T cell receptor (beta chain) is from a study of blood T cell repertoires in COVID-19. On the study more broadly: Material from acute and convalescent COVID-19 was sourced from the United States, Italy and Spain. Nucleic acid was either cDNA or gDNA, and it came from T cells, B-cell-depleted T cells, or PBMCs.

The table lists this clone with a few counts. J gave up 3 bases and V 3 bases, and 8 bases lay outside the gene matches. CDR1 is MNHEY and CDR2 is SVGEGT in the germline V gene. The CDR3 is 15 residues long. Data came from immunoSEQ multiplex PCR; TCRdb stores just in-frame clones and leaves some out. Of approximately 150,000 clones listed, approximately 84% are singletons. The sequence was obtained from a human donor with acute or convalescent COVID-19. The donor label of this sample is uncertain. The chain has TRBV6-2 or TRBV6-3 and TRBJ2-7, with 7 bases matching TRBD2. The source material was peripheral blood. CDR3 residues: CASSYNQREYYEQYF. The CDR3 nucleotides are TGTGCCAGCAGTTATAACCAGCGGGAATACTACGAGCAGTACTTC.